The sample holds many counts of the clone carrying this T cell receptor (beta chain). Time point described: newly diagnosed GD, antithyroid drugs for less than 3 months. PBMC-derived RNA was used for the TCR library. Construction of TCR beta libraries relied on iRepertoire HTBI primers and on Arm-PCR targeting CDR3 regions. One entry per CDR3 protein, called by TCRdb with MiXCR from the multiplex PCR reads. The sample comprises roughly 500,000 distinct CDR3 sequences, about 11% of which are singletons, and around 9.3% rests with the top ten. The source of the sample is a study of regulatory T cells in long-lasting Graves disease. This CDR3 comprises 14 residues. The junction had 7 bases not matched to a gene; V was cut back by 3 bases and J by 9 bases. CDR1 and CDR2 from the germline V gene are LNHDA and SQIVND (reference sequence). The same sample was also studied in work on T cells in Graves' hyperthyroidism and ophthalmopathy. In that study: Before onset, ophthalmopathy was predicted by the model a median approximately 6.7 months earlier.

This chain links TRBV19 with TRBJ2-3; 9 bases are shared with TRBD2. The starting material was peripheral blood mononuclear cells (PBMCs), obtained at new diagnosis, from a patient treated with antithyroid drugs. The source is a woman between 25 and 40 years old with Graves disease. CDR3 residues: CASSMAGGRWTQYF. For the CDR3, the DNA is TGTGCCAGTAGTATGGCGGGAGGGCGGTGGACGCAGTATTTT. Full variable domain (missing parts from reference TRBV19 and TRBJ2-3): DGGITQSPKYLFRKEGQNVTLSCEQNLNHDAMYWYRQDPGQGLRLIYYSQIVNDFQKGDIAEGYSVSREKKESFPLTVTSAQKNPTAFYLCASSMAGGRWTQYFGPGTRLTVL.